The subject of this entry is one T cell receptor beta chain. Per the original methods: Using reference gene primer amplification, nucleated cell counts were estimated. Repertoires were generated with immunoSEQ multiplex PCR, while TCRdb's copy carries only in-frame clones and drops some. That table gives V, J and clone size, and the DNA gave D and trimming. The sample records fewer than 450,000 clones, about 90% being singletons. The entry originates in a study of blood T cell repertoires in COVID-19. The study recruited people aged 18 to 89 years across about two dozen US areas. V shed 4 bases, J shed 5 bases, and the junction held 4 bases outside the gene matches. There are 14 residues in the CDR3. Germline V gives CDR1 SGHNT, CDR2 YYREEE (reference sequence).

The rearrangement links TRBV5-4 to TRBJ2-5, with TRBD1 matching 11 bases. The specimen was PBMCs or T cells enriched from blood (not recorded which). The TCR was taken from a man aged 18 to 29 who had recovered from COVID-19. CDR3 in DNA: TGTGCCAGCAGCCGGACAGGGGGCTGGGAGACCCAGTACTTC. Translation: CASSRTGGWETQYF.